This TCR beta chain originates from a study of cytomegalovirus exposure and HLA in healthy donors. Researchers ran the PCR with 60 Vbeta and 13 Jbeta primers. Clones were read by immunoSEQ multiplex PCR, and TCRdb kept only the in-frame ones, dropping some. The sample contains 80,000 or so clones, approximately 60% of which appear only once. Germline assignment: CDR1 SGHTA and CDR2 FQGTGA. V was cut by 2 bases and J by 10 bases, with 15 bases left in between. CDR3 length equals 14 residues. This TCR derives from a male donor in good health and CMV-seropositive. Sequencing was carried out using PBMCs. V usage is TRBV7-3 and J usage is TRBJ2-1, with D perhaps TRBD2 (6 bases). This CDR3 is CASSLSPLAVEQFF. The CDR3 DNA follows: TGTGCCAGCAGCTTATCCCCATTAGCGGTAGAGCAGTTCTTC.